This TCR beta chain was recorded in a study of a mutant IDH1 vaccine in newly diagnosed glioma. In the study overall: Eight vaccine doses were administered to patients at weeks 1, 3, 5, 7, 11, 15, 19 and 23. Onset of vaccination occurred 4-6 weeks following radiotherapy alone, or with temozolomide cycles. Overall study results and limits: Vaccine-induced immune responses were detected in around 93% of patients.

Time point: week 23, last vaccination. Every vaccine dose comprised 300 ug of mutant IDH1 20-mer peptide plus topical imiquimod. A word on this clone: The antigen is unknown.

Clones were read by immunoSEQ multiplex PCR, and TCRdb kept only the in-frame ones, dropping some. The sample holds tens of thousands of clones, 75% to 90% seen once. The sequencing here drew on PBMCs, taken from a glioma patient whose treatment included an IDH1 peptide vaccine. The sequence came from a woman in her forties or fifties with glioma.

CDR3 bases: TGTGCCAGCAGCTGGAGGGGGCTCGTCCACGAGCAGTACTTC. This translates into CASSWRGLVHEQYF. The chain links TRBV5-6 to TRBJ2-7, with a possible D match to TRBD1 (7 bases). V was shortened by 3 bases and J by 5 bases, with 15 bases between the two germline ends. The CDR3 runs 14 residues. CDR1 SGHDT and CDR2 YYEEEE come from the germline V gene.